The 26 T cell receptor beta chains below come from one sample, sequenced in a study of T cell responses to AZD1222 COVID-19 vaccine. Using immunoSEQ multiplex PCR, the repertoire was profiled, and TCRdb retains in-frame clones only, with some absent. The sample records 100,000 to 150,000 clones, approximately 88% being singletons. Sequencing used peripheral blood, obtained on day 0 of AZD1222 vaccination. The receptors stem from an adult in good health.

The chain recombines TRBV5-1 with TRBJ2-5; 7 bases align to TRBD2. Losses at the gene ends were 3 bases for V and 2 bases for J; bases not matched to a gene: 7. From germline, CDR1 is SGHRS and CDR2 YFSETQ. The CDR3 has 15 amino acids. The CDR3 DNA reads TGCGCCAGCAGCTCCGGGACTACAACACAAGAGACCCAGTACTTC. This encodes CASSSGTTTQETQYF.

V usage is TRBV7-2 and J usage is TRBJ1-2; D remains unclear. Germline V gene sequence: CDR1 SGHTA, CDR2 FQGNSA. V lost 5 bases and J lost 0, with 13 bases in between. The CDR3 is made up of 15 amino acids. The chain's CDR3 is CASSQGGASNYGYTF. The DNA of the CDR3 is TGTGCCAGCAGCCAAGGAGGCGCGTCTAACTATGGCTACACCTTC.

The chain recombines TRBV19 with TRBJ1-4; D call uncertain. Trimming removed 5 bases at V and 4 bases at J, with 5 bases between. Germline V gene data show CDR1 as LNHDA and CDR2 as SQIVND (reference sequence). The CDR3 spans 12 residues. Written as DNA, the CDR3 is TGTGCCAGTAGTGTGAATAATGAAAAACTGTTTTTT. Amino acids: CASSVNNEKLFF. Variable domain in full (rest from reference TRBV19 and TRBJ1-4): DGGITQSPKYLFRKEGQNVTLSCEQNLNHDAMYWYRQDPGQGLRLIYYSQIVNDFQKGDIAEGYSVSREKKESFPLTVTSAQKNPTAFYLCASSVNNEKLFFGSGTQLSVL.

The gene calls are TRBV21-1 and TRBJ1-6. TRBV21-1 is noted as a pseudogene. This CDR3 comprises 18 residues. CDR3 sequence: CASSKDAIHERYNSPLHF. CDR3 sequence (DNA): TGTGCCAGCAGCAAAGATGCTATACATGAGAGGTATAATTCACCCCTCCACTTT.

The gene calls are TRBV6-5 and TRBJ1-5, with a weak D call TRBD1 (5 bases). Germline V gene data show CDR1 as MNHEY and CDR2 as SVGAGI. This CDR3 comprises 16 residues. V was cut by 0 bases and J by 0 bases, with 9 bases left in between. In DNA, the CDR3 is TGTGCCAGCAGTTACTCGGGGCCGTATAGCAATCAGCCCCAGCATTTT. Its protein is CASSYSGPYSNQPQHF.

The rearrangement links TRBV5-8 to TRBJ2-6; weak D call: TRBD1 (6 bases). Germline CDR1 is SGHTS and CDR2 is YDEGEE. The CDR3 runs to 12 residues. The V end was cut by 0 bases, the J end by 15 bases, with 10 bases between. CDR3 protein: CASSLGPGDLTF. The DNA of the CDR3 is TGTGCCAGCAGCTTGGGACCAGGGGACCTGACTTTC.

V usage is TRBV6-5 and J usage is TRBJ2-2, with D possibly matching TRBD1 (6 bases). The CDR3 extends over 14 amino acids. The ends were cut back, 1 base at V and 6 bases at J, with 9 bases in the middle. Per germline, CDR1 MNHEY and CDR2 SVGAGI. DNA for the CDR3: TGTGCCAGCAGTTACTACAGGGCGCCCGGGGAGCTGTTTTTT. It specifies CASSYYRAPGELFF.

The DNA for the CDR3 is TGTGCCAGTAGTATGGGCAACTCTGGAAACACCATATATTTT. This codes for CASSMGNSGNTIYF. The chain recombines TRBV19 with TRBJ1-3; D remains unclear. The CDR3 contains 14 residues. Trimming removed 3 bases from V and 0 bases from J, with 6 bases in between. Per the germline V gene, CDR1 is LNHDA and CDR2 is SQIVND (reference sequence).

The rearrangement uses TRBV28 and TRBJ1-5, with D possibly TRBD1 on 5 matching bases. With 3 bases removed from V and 4 bases from J, the gap between germline ends came to 16 bases. Germline lookup yields CDR1 MDHEN and CDR2 SYDVKM. The CDR3 is made up of 16 amino acids. The CDR3 reads CASSLSPGLVNQPQHF. In DNA form, the CDR3 reads TGTGCCAGCAGTTTGTCGCCGGGACTGGTTAATCAGCCCCAGCATTTT.

The V call is TRBV5-1, the J call TRBJ2-1; no reliable D call. The CDR3 spans 16 residues. The V and J ends lost 0 bases and 0 bases respectively, with 10 bases between them. Germline V gives CDR1 SGHRS, CDR2 YFSETQ. CDR3 bases: TGCGCCAGCAGCTTGGCTCCCAGTAGCTCCTACAATGAGCAGTTCTTC. This gives the protein CASSLAPSSSYNEQFF.

This chain joins TRBV7-3 and TRBJ2-2; 8 bases agree with TRBD1. The CDR3 covers 15 residues. Trimming cost V 5 bases and J 8 bases; bases outside gene matches: 10. From germline, CDR1 is SGHTA and CDR2 FQGTGA. This chain's CDR3 is CASSPQGAGMGELFF. In DNA form, the CDR3 reads TGTGCCAGCAGCCCTCAGGGGGCCGGTATGGGGGAGCTGTTTTTT.

The chain links TRBV27 to TRBJ1-2; 9 bases line up with TRBD1. The CDR3 loop spans 18 amino acids. Germline loops: CDR1 MNHEY, CDR2 SMNVEV (reference sequence). The trim removed 1 base at V and 6 bases at J, leaving 15 bases unmatched. In DNA, the CDR3 is TGTGCCAGCAGTTTATTTGGGACAGGGCTCGACCAGGATAATGGCTACACCTTC. It translates to CASSLFGTGLDQDNGYTF.

This clone was recorded once. The chain couples TRBV9 to TRBJ2-1, with a tentative D call TRBD2 (7 bases). The length of the CDR3 is 16 residues. V was trimmed by 4 bases and J by 1 base, leaving 15 bases between them. Germline assignment: CDR1 SGDLS and CDR2 YYNGEE. This CDR3 reads CASSTSGGRSYNEQFF. The CDR3 DNA is TGTGCCAGCAGCACATCCGGGGGGCGATCCTACAATGAGCAGTTCTTC.

The chain is built from TRBV6-5 and TRBJ2-7; 8 positions match TRBD1. The germline V gene has CDR1 MNHEY and CDR2 SVGAGI. V lost 6 bases, J lost 2 bases, and 6 bases stayed unmatched. The CDR3 is made up of 14 amino acids. This chain's CDR3 is CASRDRARPYEQYF. The DNA of the CDR3 is TGTGCCAGCAGGGACAGGGCCCGCCCCTACGAGCAGTACTTC.

The chain employs TRBV27 and TRBJ2-2; 7 bases agree with TRBD1. With V trimmed by 2 bases and J by 7 bases, 7 bases remained unmatched. Germline V gene data show CDR1 as MNHEY and CDR2 as SMNVEV (reference sequence). There are 15 residues in the CDR3. CDR3 coding DNA: TGTGCCAGCAGTTTAAAGGGGGCGCATGGCGGGGAGCTGTTTTTT. It yields the protein CASSLKGAHGGELFF.

This clone was counted at least ten times. The chain recombines TRBV3-1 (or the pseudogene TRBV3-2) with TRBJ1-6; perhaps TRBD1 as D (5 bases). Trimming shortened V by 4 bases and J by 9 bases, and 10 bases separated the two germline ends. Germline lookup yields CDR1 LGHDT and CDR2 YNNKEL (reference sequence). There are 13 residues in the CDR3. CDR3 bases: TGTGCCAGCAGCCGAGAGGGGACTTCACCCCTCCACTTT. Its protein is CASSREGTSPLHF.

This chain joins TRBV9 and TRBJ1-6; TRBD1 might be the D (5 bases). Trimming stripped 0 bases from V and 6 bases from J, with 10 bases between. Germline V gives CDR1 SGDLS, CDR2 YYNGEE. This CDR3 is built from 15 residues. The CDR3 coding sequence is TGTGCCAGCAGCGTAGACGGGACGGTTAATTCACCCCTCCACTTT. Amino acid sequence: CASSVDGTVNSPLHF.

The rearrangement links TRBV5-1 to TRBJ2-3, with 9 bases that match TRBD1. The length of the CDR3 is 16 residues. After removal of 2 bases from V and 0 bases from J, the junction contained 4 bases not matched to a gene. Germline lookup yields CDR1 SGHRS and CDR2 YFSETQ. The CDR3, as DNA: TGCGCCAGCAGCTTACAGGGGGCGACAAGCACAGATACGCAGTATTTT. Protein sequence: CASSLQGATSTDTQYF.

The CDR3 nucleotides are TGTGCCAGCAGTTCGGGACAGGGGTTCACCGGGGAGCTGTTTTTT. Its translation: CASSSGQGFTGELFF. The rearrangement joins TRBV28 to TRBJ2-2; 10 bases fit TRBD1. Germline V gene data show CDR1 as MDHEN and CDR2 as SYDVKM. CDR3 length equals 15 residues. Trimming took 4 bases from V and 4 from J; bases not matched to a gene: 3.

The chain uses TRBV4-1 and TRBJ1-1; 7 bases fit TRBD1. Germline lookup yields CDR1 MGHRA and CDR2 YSYEKL. The CDR3 covers 15 residues. The junction had 8 bases not matched to a gene; V was cut back by 4 bases and J by 3 bases. The DNA for the CDR3 is TGCGCCAGCAGCCCAAAGACAGGGAGGGACACTGAAGCTTTCTTT. Its translation is CASSPKTGRDTEAFF.

V usage is TRBV28 and J usage is TRBJ1-5; D is ambiguous. V dropped 6 bases and J dropped 4 bases, with 19 bases sitting between them. Germline V lookup: CDR1 MDHEN, CDR2 SYDVKM. The CDR3 has 16 amino acids. The CDR3 DNA sequence: TGTGCCAGCAGCGCGCCAGAAGTGCGTCCAAATCAGCCCCAGCATTTT. It encodes CASSAPEVRPNQPQHF.

The genes are TRBV12-3 or TRBV12-4 and TRBJ1-2; D call uncertain. The CDR3 runs 13 residues. V lost 0 bases and J 6 bases, leaving 8 bases between the germline ends. CDR3 bases: TGTGCCAGCAGTTTAGCGAGGCAGAATGGCTACACCTTC. Translated: CASSLARQNGYTF.

About this clone: Other DNA sequences in the same sample also yield this CDR3. This chain uses TRBV5-1 with TRBJ1-2; 9 bases line up with TRBD1. V dropped 4 bases and J dropped 8; count of bases not matched to a gene: 6. CDR1 is SGHRS, CDR2 YFSETQ, per germline. The CDR3 sequence is 13 residues long. The CDR3 bases are TGCGCCAGCAGCCTAAGACAGGGGGGAGGCTACACCTTC. As protein: CASSLRQGGGYTF.

The chain uses TRBV19 and TRBJ1-5; 10 positions agree with TRBD1. Germline values: CDR1 LNHDA, CDR2 SQIVND (reference sequence). The CDR3 runs to 15 residues. The V gene end was trimmed by 6 bases and the J gene end by 7 bases; junction bases not matched to a gene: 9. The CDR3 protein is CASSHLTGGTQPQHF. CDR3 bases: TGTGCCAGTAGCCATCTGACAGGGGGCACACAGCCCCAGCATTTT.

This chain uses TRBV18 with TRBJ1-2, with 7 nucleotides matching TRBD1. Germline V gene data show CDR1 as KGHSH and CDR2 as LQKENI. The CDR3 runs to 13 residues. V lost 5 bases, J lost 5 bases, and 5 bases stayed unmatched. The CDR3 loop reads CASSGDRRYGYTF. Written as DNA, the CDR3 is TGTGCCAGCTCAGGGGACAGACGTTATGGCTACACCTTC.

This clone was seen a handful of times. The chain uses TRBV2 and TRBJ1-4, with 7 bases that match TRBD1. The CDR3 length is 13 residues. Germline trimming cut 7 bases from V and 8 bases from J; bases unmatched to any gene: 7. CDR1 is SNHLY, CDR2 FYNNEI, per germline. Written as DNA, the CDR3 is TGTGCCAGCAATGTCCAGGGGGGGGAAAAACTGTTTTTT. It specifies CASNVQGGEKLFF.